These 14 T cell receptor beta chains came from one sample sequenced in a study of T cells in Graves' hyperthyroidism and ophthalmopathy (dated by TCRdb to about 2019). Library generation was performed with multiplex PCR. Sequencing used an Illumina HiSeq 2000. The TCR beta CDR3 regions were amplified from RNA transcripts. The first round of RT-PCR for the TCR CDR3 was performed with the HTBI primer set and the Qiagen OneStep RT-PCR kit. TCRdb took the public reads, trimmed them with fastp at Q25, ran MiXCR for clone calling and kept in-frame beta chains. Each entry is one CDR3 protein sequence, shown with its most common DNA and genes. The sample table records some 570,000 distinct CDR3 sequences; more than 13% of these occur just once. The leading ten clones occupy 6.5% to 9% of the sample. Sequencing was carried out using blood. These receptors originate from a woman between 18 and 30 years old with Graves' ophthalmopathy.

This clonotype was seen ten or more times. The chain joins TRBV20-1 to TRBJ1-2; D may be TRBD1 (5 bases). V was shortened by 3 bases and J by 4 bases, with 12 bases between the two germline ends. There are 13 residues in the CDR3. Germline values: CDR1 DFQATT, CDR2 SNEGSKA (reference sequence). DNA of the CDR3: TGCAGTGCTAGTCAGGGCCAACTCTATGGCTACACCTTC. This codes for CSASQGQLYGYTF.

CDR3 in amino acids: CASSWGAGTSGRGTDTQYF. The CDR3 region has the DNA TGTGCCAGCAGCTGGGGGGCCGGGACTAGCGGGAGAGGCACAGATACGCAGTATTTT. The rearrangement uses TRBV7-9 and TRBJ2-3; the match to TRBD2 covers 14 bases. CDR1 is SEHNR and CDR2 is FQNEAQ in the germline V gene (reference sequence). This CDR3 region has 19 residues. Losses at the gene ends were 4 bases for V and 1 base for J; bases not matched to a gene: 10. Full variable domain (outside the CDR3, taken from reference TRBV7-9 and TRBJ2-3): DTGVSQNPRHKITKRGQNVTFRCDPISEHNRLYWYRQTLGQGPEFLTYFQNEAQLEKSRLLSDRFSAERPKGSFSTLEIQRTEQGDSAMYLCASSWGAGTSGRGTDTQYFGPGTRLTVL.

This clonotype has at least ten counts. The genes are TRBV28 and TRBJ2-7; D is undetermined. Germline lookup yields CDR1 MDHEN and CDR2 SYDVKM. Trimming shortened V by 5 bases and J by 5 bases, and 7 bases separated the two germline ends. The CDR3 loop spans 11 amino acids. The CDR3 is CASSLVDEQYF. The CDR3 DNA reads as TGTGCCAGCAGTCTGGTCGACGAGCAGTACTTC.

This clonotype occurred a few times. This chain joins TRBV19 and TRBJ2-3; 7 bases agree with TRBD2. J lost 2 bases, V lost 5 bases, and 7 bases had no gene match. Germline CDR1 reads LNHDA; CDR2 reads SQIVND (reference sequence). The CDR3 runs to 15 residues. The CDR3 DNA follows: TGTGCCAGTAGTCCCTGGGAGGGCCTCACAGATACGCAGTATTTT. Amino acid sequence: CASSPWEGLTDTQYF.

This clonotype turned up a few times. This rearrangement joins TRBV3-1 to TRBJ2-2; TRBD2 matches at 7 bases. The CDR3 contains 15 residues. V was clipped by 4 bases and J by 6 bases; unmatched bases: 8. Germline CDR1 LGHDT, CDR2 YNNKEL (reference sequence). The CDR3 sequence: CASSPREGFSGELFF. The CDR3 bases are TGTGCCAGCAGCCCCAGGGAGGGGTTCTCCGGGGAGCTGTTTTTT.

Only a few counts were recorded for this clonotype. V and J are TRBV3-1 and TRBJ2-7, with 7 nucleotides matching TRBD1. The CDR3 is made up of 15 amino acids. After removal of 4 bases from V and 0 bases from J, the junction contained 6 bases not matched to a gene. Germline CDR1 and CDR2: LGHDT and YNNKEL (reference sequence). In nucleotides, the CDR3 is TGTGCCAGCAGCCCCACGACAGGGATCTCCTACGAGCAGTACTTC. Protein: CASSPTTGISYEQYF.

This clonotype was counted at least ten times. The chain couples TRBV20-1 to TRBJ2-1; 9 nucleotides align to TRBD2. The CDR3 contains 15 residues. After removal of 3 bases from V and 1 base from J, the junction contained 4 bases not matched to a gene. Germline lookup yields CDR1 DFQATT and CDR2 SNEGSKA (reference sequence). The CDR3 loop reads CSARGRGGSYNEQFF. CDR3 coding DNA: TGCAGTGCTAGGGGGCGGGGGGGGTCCTACAATGAGCAGTTCTTC.

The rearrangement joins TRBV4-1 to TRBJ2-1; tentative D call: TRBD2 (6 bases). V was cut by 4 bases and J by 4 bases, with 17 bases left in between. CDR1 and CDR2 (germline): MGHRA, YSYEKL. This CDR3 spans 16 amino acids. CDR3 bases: TGCGCCAGCAGCCGGATCCGGGAGTGGGGGTACAATGAGCAGTTCTTC. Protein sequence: CASSRIREWGYNEQFF.

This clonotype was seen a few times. In DNA form, the CDR3 reads TGTGCCATCAGTTTTACTAGCGGGGAAGGGAATGAGCAGTTCTTC. Its protein is CAISFTSGEGNEQFF. The V and J genes are TRBV10-3 and TRBJ2-1; 10 bases map to TRBD2. CDR1 is ENHRY, CDR2 SYGVKD, per germline. V was clipped by 5 bases and J by 7 bases; unmatched bases: 8. CDR3 length equals 15 residues.

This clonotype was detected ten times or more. The CDR3 protein is CASSLPSLAGGGDTQYF. The CDR3 coding sequence is TGTGCCAGCAGCCTACCATCACTAGCGGGAGGAGGAGATACGCAGTATTTT. The chain recombines TRBV7-2 with TRBJ2-3; 12 nucleotides align to TRBD2. V trimming: 5 bases; J trimming: 5 bases; junction bases outside the gene matches: 11. Germline loops: CDR1 SGHTA, CDR2 FQGNSA. The CDR3 consists of 17 residues.

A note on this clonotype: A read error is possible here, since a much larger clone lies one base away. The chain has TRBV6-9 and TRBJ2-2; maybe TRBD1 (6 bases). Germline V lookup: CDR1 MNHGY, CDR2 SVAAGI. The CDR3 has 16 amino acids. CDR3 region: CASGYPQGTNTGELFF. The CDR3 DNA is TGTGCCAGCGGTTACCCACAGGGAACGAACACCGGGGAGCTGTTTTTT.

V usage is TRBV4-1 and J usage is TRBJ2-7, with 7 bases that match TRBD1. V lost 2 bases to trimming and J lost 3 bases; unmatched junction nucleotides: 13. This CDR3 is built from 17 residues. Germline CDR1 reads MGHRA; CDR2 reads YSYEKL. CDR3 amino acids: CASSQPQRGLARYEQYF. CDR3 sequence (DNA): TGCGCCAGCAGCCAACCCCAGAGGGGGCTAGCTCGCTACGAGCAGTACTTC.

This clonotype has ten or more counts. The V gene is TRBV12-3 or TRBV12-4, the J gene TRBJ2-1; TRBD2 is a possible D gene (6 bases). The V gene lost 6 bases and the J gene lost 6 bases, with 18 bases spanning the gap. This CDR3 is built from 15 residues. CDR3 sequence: CASSPDRGTSNEQFF. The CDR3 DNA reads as TGTGCCAGCAGCCCCGATCGGGGGACCTCCAATGAGCAGTTCTTC.

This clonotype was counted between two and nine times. CDR3 DNA: TGTGCCAGCAGCGACAATGAGGGGTTGGCTAACTATGGCTACACCTTC. Protein: CASSDNEGLANYGYTF. The V and J genes are TRBV5-5 and TRBJ1-2, with a tentative D call TRBD1 (5 bases). This CDR3 has 16 amino acids. CDR1 is SGHKS and CDR2 is YYEKEE in the germline V gene (reference sequence). Trimming pared 4 bases from V and 0 bases from J, leaving 16 bases between.